This passage covers 23 T cell receptor beta chains from one sample sequenced in a study of blood T cells in healthy people across ages. The second PCR ran roughly 6 to 11 cycles with a sample-barcoded 5' primer and J-beta primers. TCRdb reanalysed the 5' RACE reads using MiXCR and keeps one entry per CDR3 protein. The sample includes about 1.5 million distinct CDR3 sequences, less than 45% of them seen just once. Sequencing was carried out using blood. The source of these receptors is a woman under 30 in good health.

The chain combines TRBV7-2 with TRBJ2-3; D is tentatively TRBD1 or TRBD2 (5 bases each). From germline, CDR1 is SGHTA and CDR2 FQGNSA. The CDR3 loop spans 17 amino acids. Trimming removed 4 bases at V and 0 bases at J, with 17 bases between. The CDR3 DNA sequence: TGTGCCAGCAGCTATCCTAGTTTGTGGGGGAGCACAGATACGCAGTATTTT. Its protein product is CASSYPSLWGSTDTQYF.

This clonotype came up many times. The chain has TRBV27 and TRBJ1-2; D unclear. The V gene's germline CDR1 is MNHEY and CDR2 SMNVEV (reference sequence). Trimming pared 7 bases from V and 2 bases from J, leaving 11 bases between. The CDR3 length is 13 residues. The CDR3 DNA reads TGTGCCAGCACCCCAGCCGGGAACTATGGCTACACCTTC. Its translation: CASTPAGNYGYTF.

The gene calls are TRBV5-1 and TRBJ2-2, with 8 bases aligning to TRBD2. Trimming cost V 7 bases and J 2 bases; bases outside gene matches: 10. The length of the CDR3 is 16 residues. Germline loops: CDR1 SGHRS, CDR2 YFSETQ. The CDR3 DNA sequence: TGCGCCAGCCGAGACAGACTAGCGCTTAACACCGGGGAGCTGTTTTTT. It yields the protein CASRDRLALNTGELFF.

The V call is TRBV20-1, the J call TRBJ2-7; 7 bases match TRBD2. TRBJ2-5 explains the end of the DNA better; the J call may be wrong. The length of the CDR3 is 18 residues. Per the germline V gene, CDR1 is DFQATT and CDR2 is SNEGSKA (reference sequence). DNA of the CDR3: TGCAGTGCTAGTCCAGCGGGACTGAGTGCCCGTAGAAAAGAGACCCAGTACTTC. It codes for CSASPAGLSARRKETQYF.

This clonotype has ten or more counts. V is TRBV5-4 and J is TRBJ2-7; 7 bases line up with TRBD1. J lost 4 bases, V lost 5 bases, and 6 bases had no gene match. Germline-derived CDR1 and CDR2 are SGHNT and YYREEE (reference sequence). This CDR3 region has 13 residues. CDR3 sequence reads: CASRRDSSYEQYF. CDR3 nucleotide sequence: TGTGCCAGCAGGAGGGACAGTTCTTACGAGCAGTACTTC.

As regards this clonotype: The germline gene is not matched at one end of the junction; a read error may be the cause. This chain connects TRBV2 to TRBJ2-5; TRBD2 aligns across 7 bases. The CDR3 loop spans 17 amino acids. The germline V gene has CDR1 SNHLY and CDR2 FYNNEI. CDR3: CTSSVAGVGRSYNEQYF. CDR3 sequence (DNA): TGTACCAGCAGTGTTGCGGGAGTAGGGCGCTCCTACAATGAGCAGTACTTC.

This clonotype occurred a few times. V and J are TRBV10-3 and TRBJ1-1; 9 bases agree with TRBD1. The CDR3 contains 17 residues. Germline V gene lookup returns CDR1 ENHRY and CDR2 SYGVKD. With V trimmed by 6 bases and J by 0 bases, 11 bases remained unmatched. The CDR3 reads CAISRDRVGGMNTEAFF. For the CDR3, the DNA is TGTGCCATCAGCCGGGACAGGGTCGGAGGGATGAACACTGAAGCTTTCTTT.

The chain uses TRBV28 and TRBJ1-5; D perhaps matches TRBD1 (5 bases). Trimming took 3 bases from V and 2 from J, leaving 8 bases between them. Germline CDR1 reads MDHEN; CDR2 reads SYDVKM. CDR3 length: 14 amino acids. This chain's CDR3 is CASSFPRGNQPQHF. Written as DNA, the CDR3 is TGTGCCAGCAGTTTTCCCAGGGGCAATCAGCCCCAGCATTTT.

The V and J genes are TRBV5-1 and TRBJ2-1; 11 bases map to TRBD2. The closer fit of TRBJ2-7 to the DNA end suggests the J call may be wrong. The CDR3 has 16 residues. The germline V gene encodes CDR1 SGHRS and CDR2 YFSETQ. For the CDR3, the DNA is TGCGCCAGCAGCTTCCTAGCGGGAGGACATTACAATGAGCAGTACTTC. It yields the protein CASSFLAGGHYNEQYF.

Details on this clonotype: Its ends do not fully match the called genes, so a read error is possible. The chain links TRBV29-1 to TRBJ1-5; unclear D gene. The CDR3 has 14 residues. Germline CDR1 reads SQVTM; CDR2 reads ANQGSEA. DNA for the CDR3: TGCAGCGTTGGGGATACCAAGGGCAATCAGCCCCAGCATTTC. This sequence encodes CSVGDTKGNQPQHF.

The sample holds a few counts of this clonotype. V and J are TRBV7-8 and TRBJ2-2, with no clear D. Germline assignment: CDR1 SGHVS and CDR2 FQNEAQ. The CDR3 loop spans 13 amino acids. Trimming cost V 0 bases and J 6 bases, with 5 bases left between them. CDR3: CASSLASAGELFF. As DNA, the CDR3 is TGTGCCAGCAGCTTAGCGTCCGCCGGGGAGCTGTTTTTT.

The chain is built from TRBV12-3 or TRBV12-4 and TRBJ2-4, with a weak D call TRBD1 (6 bases). The DNA end favors TRBJ2-7, so the J call may be wrong. This CDR3 is 17 amino acids long. Written as DNA, the CDR3 is TGTGCCAGCAGTTTATTTACTGGGGGCAGTTCGTCGCACGAGCAGTACTTC. This codes for CASSLFTGGSSSHEQYF.

V usage is TRBV7-2 and J usage is TRBJ2-1, with D perhaps being TRBD1 or TRBD2 (6 bases each). The CDR3 is 14 amino acids. Germline V gene sequence: CDR1 SGHTA, CDR2 FQGNSA. V lost 3 bases and J lost 7, with 13 bases in between. CDR3 sequence reads: CASSLWGAGNEQFF. The CDR3 DNA reads TGTGCCAGCAGCTTGTGGGGGGCCGGGAATGAGCAGTTCTTC.

The rearrangement uses TRBV3-1 and TRBJ2-7, with 7 bases lining up with TRBD2. This CDR3 region has 15 residues. Germline CDR1 reads LGHDT; CDR2 reads YNNKEL (reference sequence). V shed 5 bases and J 2 bases; nucleotides not matched to a gene: 9. The CDR3 coding sequence is TGTGCCAGCAGCTGGGGACGAGCGGGAACCTACGAGCAGTACTTC. Encoded protein: CASSWGRAGTYEQYF.

The chain couples TRBV25-1 to TRBJ1-1; D unclear. This CDR3 is 13 amino acids long. Trimming stripped 7 bases from V and 4 bases from J, with 13 bases between. CDR1 and CDR2 (germline): MGHDK, SYGVNS. This CDR3 is CASMRDLGTEAFF. In DNA form, the CDR3 reads TGTGCCAGCATGCGGGATTTAGGCACTGAAGCTTTCTTT.

This clonotype has a single count. V and J are TRBV6-6 and TRBJ1-2; TRBD1 matches 8 bases. The CDR3 totals 15 residues. Looked up from germline, CDR1 is MNHNY and CDR2 is SVGAGI (reference sequence). The V segment lost 0 bases and the J segment 3 bases; nucleotides outside the gene matches: 3. The CDR3, as DNA: TGTGCCAGCAGTTACTCCCCGACAGGGGACTATGGCTACACCTTC. This translates into CASSYSPTGDYGYTF.

This clonotype was recorded a few times. Here the CDR3 DNA reads TGTGCCAGCTCACGGATAGCGGGGACGACTGGGACCTACAATGAGCAGTTCTTC. Protein sequence: CASSRIAGTTGTYNEQFF. This chain connects TRBV18 to TRBJ2-1; 8 bases fit TRBD2. Losses at the gene ends were 4 bases for V and 2 bases for J; bases not matched to a gene: 13. Germline V gene sequence: CDR1 KGHSH, CDR2 LQKENI. The CDR3 is made up of 18 amino acids.

This clonotype was detected only a few times. The chain recombines TRBV20-1 with TRBJ2-3; the match to TRBD1 covers 8 bases. The CDR3 is 12 amino acids. Germline-derived CDR1 and CDR2 are DFQATT and SNEGSKA (reference sequence). Germline trimming cut 4 bases from V and 4 bases from J; bases unmatched to any gene: 1. CDR3 DNA: TGCAGTGCTACAGGGGGCCCAGATACGCAGTATTTT. Its translation is CSATGGPDTQYF.

The table lists this clonotype with a few counts. This chain connects TRBV7-9 to TRBJ2-7; D gene uncertain. Trimming shortened V by 5 bases and J by 4 bases, and 15 bases separated the two germline ends. Germline V gene lookup returns CDR1 SEHNR and CDR2 FQNEAQ (reference sequence). The CDR3 consists of 14 residues. The CDR3 coding sequence is TGTGCCAGCAGCCAACCAGGAAAAACTTACGAGCAGTACTTC. Its protein is CASSQPGKTYEQYF.

This clonotype was detected a few times. The CDR3 sequence is CASGLYEQYF. CDR3 coding DNA: TGTGCTAGTGGACTCTACGAGCAGTACTTC. The chain combines TRBV12-5 with TRBJ2-7; the D is unclear. Germline-derived CDR1 and CDR2 are LGHNT and FRNRAP. With 6 bases removed from V and 3 bases from J, the gap between germline ends came to 3 bases. The CDR3 is made up of 10 amino acids.

This clonotype was seen a few times. The chain links TRBV6-5 to TRBJ2-7; weak D call: TRBD1 (5 bases). V lost 5 bases, J lost 5 bases, and 13 bases lay in between. This CDR3 has 13 amino acids. Germline lookup yields CDR1 MNHEY and CDR2 SVGAGI. DNA of the CDR3: TGTGCCAGCAGTGGGGCAGGTTTCCACGAGCAGTACTTC. It specifies CASSGAGFHEQYF.

In nucleotides, the CDR3 is TGCGCCAGCAGCTTGGGAGCGGGAGGGGACTACAATGAGCAGTTCTTC. This gives the protein CASSLGAGGDYNEQFF. The chain uses TRBV5-1 and TRBJ2-1; TRBD2 aligns across 10 bases. Germline V lookup: CDR1 SGHRS, CDR2 YFSETQ. V gave up 0 bases and J gave up 3 bases; unmatched junction bases: 3. The CDR3 has 16 residues. Full variable domain (outside the CDR3, taken from reference TRBV5-1 and TRBJ2-1): KAGVTQTPRYLIKTRGQQVTLSCSPISGHRSVSWYQQTPGQGLQFLFEYFSETQRNKGNFPGRFSGRQFSNSRSEMNVSTLELGDSALYLCASSLGAGGDYNEQFFGPGTRLTVL.

The genes are TRBV15 and TRBJ2-7; 9 bases match TRBD1. V shed 4 bases, J shed 7 bases, and the junction held 11 bases outside the gene matches. CDR1 is LNHNV, CDR2 YYDKDF, per germline (reference sequence). The CDR3 has 15 residues. Written as DNA, the CDR3 is TGTGCCACCAGCAACCGGGACAGGGAGGTCAATGAGCAGTACTTC. This codes for CATSNRDREVNEQYF.